This T cell receptor (beta chain) came from a study of identifying expanded T cells in peripheral blood. TCRdb keeps only in-frame clones here, not all; method: immunoSEQ multiplex PCR. The sample consists of about 78,000 clones, approximately 85% of them appearing once. CDR3 length: 14 amino acids. Germline CDR1 is MNHNS and CDR2 is SASEGT. V was trimmed by 1 base and J by 1 base, leaving 6 bases between them. During the collection period, no donor immune events like infections were recorded. This chain joins TRBV6-1 and TRBJ2-3, with no clear D. Sequenced input: blood. This receptor was obtained from a person aged 18 to 69 in good health. CDR3 sequence reads: CASSEEDGTDTQYF. Here the CDR3 DNA reads TGTGCCAGCAGTGAAGAAGACGGCACAGATACGCAGTATTTT.